Listed below are T cell receptor beta chains from one sample, sequenced in a study of beta chain features in type 1 diabetes. TCRdb keeps only in-frame clones here, not all; method: immunoSEQ multiplex PCR. The sample includes hundreds of thousands of clones, over 14% seen only once; the top ten take approximately 0.015%. Sequencing input: naive CD4+ T cells from blood. The receptors here all came from a man between 18 and 35 years old with type 1 diabetes. CDR3s include the opening cysteine and the closing phenylalanine or tryptophan. Fields, in order: clone size, D gene, V gene, J gene, CDR3 DNA, CDR3 protein. The D gene is left open where the match is weak. The size field is filled for only some rows; it gives once, few, many or a size class.

NA,TRBD1,TRBV13,TRBJ2-7,TGTGCCAGCAGCTTACCCCCAAACAGGGGGCGAAGAGACGAGCAGTACTTC,CASSLPPNRGRRDEQYF
few,TRBD2,TRBV5-1,TRBJ2-1,TGCGCCAGCAGCGGAACTAGCGGCTCCTACAATGAGCAGTTCTTC,CASSGTSGSYNEQFF
few,NA,TRBV30,TRBJ1-4,TGTGCCTGGAGGGGACAAGTTAATGAAAAACTGTTTTTT,CAWRGQVNEKLFF
NA,TRBD1,TRBV4-2,TRBJ2-7,TGTGCCAGCAGCCAAGTGGACAGGGTAGGCGAGCAGTACTTC,CASSQVDRVGEQYF
few,NA,TRBV18,TRBJ1-1,TGTGCCAGCTCACCCCAGGGTGACACTGAAGCTTTCTTT,CASSPQGDTEAFF
few,TRBD2,TRBV28,TRBJ2-3,TGTGCCAGCAGTACGAGCGGGAGGGCTACAGATACGCAGTATTTT,CASSTSGRATDTQYF
few,NA,TRBV9,TRBJ2-3,TGTGCCAGCAGCGTGTGGGGGGACCGCACAGATACGCAGTATTTT,CASSVWGDRTDTQYF
few,NA,TRBV7-9,TRBJ2-1,TGTGCCAGCAGCTTAGGGTCTAGACTATTAAACAATGAGCAGTTCTTC,CASSLGSRLLNNEQFF
few,NA,TRBV30,TRBJ2-1,TGTGCCTGGACACAGGGAACAAGCTCCTACAATGAGCAGTTCTTC,CAWTQGTSSYNEQFF
few,NA,TRBV7-2,TRBJ2-2,TGTGCCAGCAGCTTTACAGGGAAGGCCGGGGAGCTGTTTTTT,CASSFTGKAGELFF
NA,NA,TRBV7-8,TRBJ2-1,TGTGCCAGCAGCCAGACGCGGCTTCCCCACAATGAGCAGTTCTTC,CASSQTRLPHNEQFF
NA,NA,TRBV9,TRBJ1-1,TGTGCCAGCAGCGTAGGCGGTATGAACACTGAAGCTTTCTTT,CASSVGGMNTEAFF
NA,TRBD2,TRBV5-4,TRBJ2-1,TGTGCCAGCAGCTTGGCCGGGACTAGCTTCGTCAATGAGCAGTTCTTC,CASSLAGTSFVNEQFF
few,NA,TRBV6-5,TRBJ2-1,TGTGCCAGCAACGGCGGGGCCAACAATGAGCAGTTCTTC,CASNGGANNEQFF
few,NA,TRBV7-6,TRBJ1-2,TGTGCCAGCAGCCCACAGGGTGGTGGCTACACCTTC,CASSPQGGGYTF
few,TRBD1,TRBV5-1,TRBJ2-2,TGCGCCAGCAGCCAGAGGTCAGGGGGCCGGAACACCGGGGAGCTGTTTTTT,CASSQRSGGRNTGELFF
NA,TRBD1,TRBV6-6,TRBJ2-7,TGTGCCAGCAGGGCCCGAGGGGGCTTCCACGAGCAGTACTTC,CASRARGGFHEQYF
NA,NA,TRBV12-5,TRBJ2-1,TGTGCTAGTGGTTTGGCCACCTCCCCAGGGCAGTTCTTC,CASGLATSPGQFF
few,TRBD2,TRBV7-2,TRBJ2-7,TGTGCCAGCAGTTGGACTAGCGGGGGACCCTCCGAGCAGTACTTC,CASSWTSGGPSEQYF
NA,TRBD1,TRBV19,TRBJ2-7,TGTGCCAGTAGTATAGACGGACAGGGGCGCGAGCAGTACTTC,CASSIDGQGREQYF
NA,TRBD1,TRBV7-6,TRBJ2-7,TGTGCCAGCAGCTTAGTACCGATAGGGGGCATTTCTTACGAGCAGTACTTC,CASSLVPIGGISYEQYF
few,TRBD2,TRBV5-6,TRBJ2-7,TGTGCCAGCAGCTTCCCTAGCGGGCACTCATACGAGCAGTACTTC,CASSFPSGHSYEQYF
NA,TRBD2,TRBV6-1,TRBJ2-7,TGTGCCAGCAGTGAACGAAAGCGGGAAGACCTCGAGCAGTACTTC,CASSERKREDLEQYF
few,TRBD1,TRBV2,TRBJ1-2,TGTGCCAGCAGCCGGGACAGGGGGTCGGATGGCTACACCTTC,CASSRDRGSDGYTF